Presented here are 2 T cell receptor beta chains from one specimen sequenced in a study of Graves' ophthalmopathy and Graves' hyperthyroidism. From RNA, the CDR3 regions of TCR beta chains were amplified and sequenced. An initial RT-PCR round employing HTBI primers preceded a second-round multiplex PCR. Each CDR3 protein is one row after TCRdb ran MiXCR on the multiplex PCR reads. The table lists 150,000 to 200,000 distinct CDR3 sequences, about two fifths of them singletons, with less than 9.5% in the top ten. Material for sequencing was peripheral blood. The receptor source for this set is a man under 40 with Graves' ophthalmopathy.

This clonotype was detected many times. Here the CDR3 DNA reads TGTGCCAGCACCCTAGACGAGTCGGGCGGAAACACCATATATTTT. It translates to CASTLDESGGNTIYF. The chain carries TRBV12-3 or TRBV12-4 and TRBJ1-3; D is unresolved. This CDR3 is 15 amino acids long. Trimming took off 7 bases at V and 4 bases at J, with 17 bases between the two ends.

This clonotype was counted ten times or more. The V gene is TRBV2, the J gene TRBJ1-6, with D uncertain. The CDR3 has 14 residues. The V and J ends lost 4 bases and 14 bases respectively, with 18 bases between them. Germline-derived CDR1 and CDR2 are SNHLY and FYNNEI. The chain's CDR3 is CASSGGGNLGTLHF. The CDR3 DNA is TGTGCCAGCAGTGGGGGTGGGAATCTCGGCACCCTCCACTTT. The variable domain in full, with the rest retrieved from reference TRBV2 and TRBJ1-6, is EPEVTQTPSHQVTQMGQEVILRCVPISNHLYFYWYRQILGQKVEFLVSFYNNEISEKSEIFDDQFSVERPDGSNFTLKIRSTKLEDSAMYFCASSGGGNLGTLHFGNGTRLTVT.